This T cell receptor (beta chain) was documented in a study of T cell responses to AZD1222 COVID-19 vaccine. Study-level results: Spike-specific TCR breadth and depth both grew after two AZD1222 doses. White British ancestry dominated among donors, who included more females, and clonal diversity was possibly underestimated. With dominance at 160-218 and 743-854, vaccine-associated CD4 TCRs spanned spike.

Measured with immunoSEQ multiplex PCR; TCRdb has only the in-frame clones, and not every one. Among over 100,000 clones, around 94% were seen once, and the ten largest hold 6.6%. Germline V gene lookup returns CDR1 SQVTM and CDR2 ANQGSEA. V was clipped by 4 bases and J by 5 bases, with 8 bases between them. The CDR3 extends over 11 amino acids. A word on this clone: Its specificity is unknown.

This receptor was obtained from an adult in good health. The sequences come from peripheral blood, collected on day 0 of AZD1222 vaccination. The chain carries TRBV29-1 and TRBJ1-1; D is unclear. CDR3 sequence (DNA): TGCAGCGTTGTGGGGTGGACTGAAGCTTTCTTT. It is translated as CSVVGWTEAFF.